Shown below are 11 T cell receptor beta chains from a single sample sequenced in a study of CD8+CD57+ T cells in acquired aplastic anemia. It was patients with CD8+CD57+ cell expansion by flow cytometry who were chosen for sequencing. Template material for TCR beta VDJ and CDR3 profiling consisted of genomic DNA. MiXCR, applied by TCRdb to the reads, yields one record per CDR3 protein. The sample shows around 200,000 distinct CDR3 sequences, 65% of them seen only once. The sample taken for sequencing was sorted CD4+, CD8+, or CD8+CD57+ T cells (not recorded which) from PBMCs. These TCRs come from a human donor with aplastic anemia.

This clonotype was observed many times. This chain uses TRBV5-1 with TRBJ2-2; no clear D gene. From germline, CDR1 is SGHRS and CDR2 YFSETQ. V was cut by 4 bases and J by 6 bases, with 4 bases left in between. The CDR3 extends over 11 amino acids. The CDR3 DNA is TGCGCCAGCAGCCGTTCCGGGGAGCTGTTTTTT. Translation: CASSRSGELFF.

The chain links TRBV14 to TRBJ1-1; 9 nucleotides agree with TRBD1. V lost 4 bases to trimming and J lost 6 bases; unmatched junction nucleotides: 12. Germline V gene sequence: CDR1 SGHDN, CDR2 FVKESK. CDR3 size: 16 residues. CDR3 amino acids: CASSLQTGGGSSEAFF. CDR3 nucleotides: TGTGCCAGCAGCCTCCAAACAGGGGGCGGGAGTTCTGAAGCTTTCTTT.

The gene calls are TRBV5-1 and TRBJ1-2; D might be TRBD1 (5 bases). Between the trimmed V and J ends, which lost 4 bases and 4 bases, there was a span of 17 bases. Germline loops: CDR1 SGHRS, CDR2 YFSETQ. This CDR3 has 15 amino acids. CDR3 nucleotide sequence: TGCGCCAGCAGCACCTCAGGGTCCTTCAGCTATGGCTACACCTTC. Translated: CASSTSGSFSYGYTF.

Points on this clonotype: No conserved phenylalanine or tryptophan is present at the end of the CDR3, so a read error is the likely explanation. V usage is TRBV5-4 and J usage is TRBJ1-6, with unresolved D. The V end lost 0 bases, the J end lost 8 bases, and 12 bases lay between the germline ends. The V gene's germline CDR1 is SGHNT and CDR2 YYREEE (reference sequence). This CDR3 region has 15 residues. CDR3 DNA: TGTGCCAGCAGCTTGGGGGTCGTGGGTGATTCACCCCTCCACTCT. This encodes CASSLGVVGDSPLHS.

The chain recombines TRBV7-3 with TRBJ1-3, with TRBD1 matching 7 bases. This CDR3 region has 16 residues. The junction had 6 bases not matched to a gene; V was cut back by 4 bases and J by 0 bases. Germline-derived CDR1 and CDR2 are SGHTA and FQGTGA. CDR3 DNA: TGTGCCAGCAGCTCCGAGCGGGACAGCTCTGGAAACACCATATATTTT. This sequence encodes CASSSERDSSGNTIYF. The entire variable domain, with the rest obtained from reference TRBV7-3 and TRBJ1-3, is as follows: GAGVSQTPSNKVTEKGKYVELRCDPISGHTALYWYRQSLGQGPEFLIYFQGTGAADDSGLPNDRFFAVRPEGSVSTLKIQRTERGDSAVYLCASSSERDSSGNTIYFGEGSWLTVV.

In this sample, this clonotype turned up a few times. This chain links TRBV20-1 with TRBJ2-3; 13 bases agree with TRBD2. This CDR3 comprises 19 residues. V shed 5 bases, J shed 1 base, and the junction held 15 bases outside the gene matches. Germline V gene lookup returns CDR1 DFQATT and CDR2 SNEGSKA (reference sequence). CDR3 loop: CSARLAGGLIGSGTDTQYF. The DNA for the CDR3 is TGCAGTGCTCGACTAGCGGGAGGACTGATAGGGTCTGGCACAGATACGCAGTATTTT.

V is TRBV7-9 and J is TRBJ1-5, with 8 bases aligning to TRBD1. There are 14 residues in the CDR3. CDR1 SEHNR and CDR2 FQNEAQ come from the germline V gene (reference sequence). Trimming cost V 5 bases and J 4 bases; bases outside gene matches: 4. CDR3 region: CASSDDRGNQPQHF. CDR3 nucleotide sequence: TGTGCCAGCAGCGATGACAGGGGAAATCAGCCCCAGCATTTT. The full variable domain, completed using reference TRBV7-9 and TRBJ1-5, is DTGVSQNPRHKITKRGQNVTFRCDPISEHNRLYWYRQTLGQGPEFLTYFQNEAQLEKSRLLSDRFSAERPKGSFSTLEIQRTEQGDSAMYLCASSDDRGNQPQHFGDGTRLSIL.

J is TRBJ2-7 and V is TRBV6-5; D possibly corresponds to TRBD1 (6 bases). This CDR3 has 14 residues. CDR1 is MNHEY, CDR2 SVGAGI, per germline. Trimming shortened V by 6 bases and J by 2 bases, and 14 bases separated the two germline ends. CDR3: CASRTTGRPYEQYF. CDR3 nucleotides: TGTGCCAGCAGGACTACAGGGCGGCCCTACGAGCAGTACTTC.

This chain joins TRBV29-1 and TRBJ1-1; 7 positions match TRBD1. With 5 bases clipped from V and 4 bases from J, the junction kept 13 bases outside the gene matches. The CDR3 spans 15 residues. The germline V gene has CDR1 SQVTM and CDR2 ANQGSEA. CDR3: CSVIDREYGGTEAFF. CDR3 in DNA: TGCAGCGTTATCGACAGGGAGTATGGGGGCACTGAAGCTTTCTTT.

The chain joins TRBV10-3 to TRBJ1-2; 8 nucleotides match TRBD1. The CDR3 is 14 amino acids. Germline assignment: CDR1 ENHRY and CDR2 SYGVKD. The V segment lost 5 bases and the J segment 1 base; nucleotides outside the gene matches: 3. CDR3 DNA sequence: TGTGCCATCAGTCCTGGACAGGGTAACTATGGCTACACCTTC. It encodes CAISPGQGNYGYTF.

This clonotype was picked up a small number of times. The chain combines TRBV27 with TRBJ2-3; the match to TRBD2 covers 7 bases. Germline values: CDR1 MNHEY, CDR2 SMNVEV (reference sequence). V lost 7 bases, J lost 12 bases, and 7 bases stayed unmatched. The CDR3 covers 11 residues. Here the CDR3 reads CASIQGGGQYF. CDR3 DNA sequence: TGTGCCAGCATCCAGGGCGGGGGACAGTATTTT.